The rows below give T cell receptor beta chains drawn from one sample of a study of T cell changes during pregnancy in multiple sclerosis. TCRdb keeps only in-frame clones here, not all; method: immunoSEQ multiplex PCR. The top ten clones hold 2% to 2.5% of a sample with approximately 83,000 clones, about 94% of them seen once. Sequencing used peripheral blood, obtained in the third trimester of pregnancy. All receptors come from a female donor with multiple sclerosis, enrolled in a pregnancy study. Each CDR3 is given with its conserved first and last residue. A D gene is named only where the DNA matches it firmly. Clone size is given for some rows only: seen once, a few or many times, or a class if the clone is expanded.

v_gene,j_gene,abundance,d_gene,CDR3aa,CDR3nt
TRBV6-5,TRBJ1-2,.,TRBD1,CASNLRQGYGYTF,TGTGCCAGCAACCTCCGACAGGGCTATGGCTACACCTTC
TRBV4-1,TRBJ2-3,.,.,CASSQEGAGGADTQYF,TGCGCCAGCAGCCAAGAGGGGGCAGGAGGCGCAGATACGCAGTATTTT
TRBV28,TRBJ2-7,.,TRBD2,CASSLGGRAAYEQYF,TGTGCCAGCAGTTTAGGCGGGAGGGCCGCCTACGAGCAGTACTTC
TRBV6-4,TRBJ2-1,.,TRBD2,CASSDGPLAGGSYNEQFF,TGTGCCAGCAGTGATGGCCCCTTAGCGGGTGGGTCTTACAATGAGCAGTTCTTC
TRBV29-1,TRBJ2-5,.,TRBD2,CSVRGRARETQYF,TGCAGCGTTCGCGGGAGGGCGCGGGAGACCCAGTACTTC
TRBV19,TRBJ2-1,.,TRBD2,CASSIEAQTSGRLYEQFF,TGTGCCAGTAGTATAGAGGCCCAGACTAGCGGGAGACTGTATGAGCAGTTCTTC
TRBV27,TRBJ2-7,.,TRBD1,CASSSSSGGDEQYF,TGTGCCAGCAGTTCGAGCTCAGGGGGCGACGAGCAGTACTTC
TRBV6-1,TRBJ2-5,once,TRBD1,CASSETGSLETQYF,TGTGCCAGCAGCGAGACAGGGAGTTTAGAGACCCAGTACTTC
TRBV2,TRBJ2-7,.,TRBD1,CASPRVNPGQGTYEQYF,TGTGCCAGCCCCAGGGTTAACCCGGGACAGGGGACCTACGAGCAGTACTTC
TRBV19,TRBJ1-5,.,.,CASSIPPLGRGEPYSNQPQHF,TGTGCCAGTAGTATACCCCCCTTGGGTAGGGGCGAACCATATAGCAATCAGCCCCAGCATTTT
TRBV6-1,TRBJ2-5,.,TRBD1,CASSGTGQETQYF,TGTGCCAGCAGTGGGACAGGTCAAGAGACCCAGTACTTC
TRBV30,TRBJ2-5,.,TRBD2,CASSGGETQYF,TGTGCCTCCTCGGGAGGCGAGACCCAGTACTTC
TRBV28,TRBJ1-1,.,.,CASSLGKNTEAFF,TGTGCCAGCAGTTTAGGCAAGAACACTGAAGCTTTCTTT
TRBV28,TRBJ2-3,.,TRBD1,CAGGTGSTDTQYF,TGTGCCGGAGGGACAGGTAGCACAGATACGCAGTATTTT
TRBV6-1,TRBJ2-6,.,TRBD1,CASRDRSSGANVLTF,TGTGCCAGCAGGGACAGGTCCTCTGGGGCCAACGTCCTGACTTTC
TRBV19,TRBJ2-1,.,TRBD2,CASSKPPTSGVYNEQFF,TGTGCCAGTAGTAAACCGCCGACTAGCGGGGTCTACAATGAGCAGTTCTTC
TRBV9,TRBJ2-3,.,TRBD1,CASSVVGDRVRDTQYF,TGTGCCAGCAGCGTAGTTGGGGACAGAGTACGAGATACGCAGTATTTT
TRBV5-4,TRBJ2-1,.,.,CASSLVSEQFF,TGTGCCAGCAGCTTGGTTAGTGAGCAGTTCTTC
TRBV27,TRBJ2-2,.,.,CASSFTSAGELFF,TGTGCCAGCAGTTTTACTTCCGCCGGGGAGCTGTTTTTT
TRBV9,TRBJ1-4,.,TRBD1,CASSSLGGGDEKLFF,TGTGCCAGCAGCTCTCTAGGGGGCGGGGATGAAAAACTGTTTTTT
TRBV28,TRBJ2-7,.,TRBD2,CASSLKLAGKYEQYF,TGTGCCAGCAGTTTAAAACTAGCGGGAAAATACGAGCAGTACTTC
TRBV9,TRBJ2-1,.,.,CASSASGRVNYNEQFF,TGTGCCAGCAGCGCAAGCGGGCGGGTGAACTACAATGAGCAGTTCTTC
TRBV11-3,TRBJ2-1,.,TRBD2,CASSRGAGGQGNEQFF,TGTGCCAGCAGCCGGGGGGCGGGAGGCCAGGGCAATGAGCAGTTCTTC
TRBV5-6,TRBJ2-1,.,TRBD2,CASSLLAGGSYNEQFF,TGTGCCAGCAGCTTACTAGCGGGTGGCTCCTACAATGAGCAGTTCTTC
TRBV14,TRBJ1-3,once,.,CASSPRVTTGNTIYF,TGTGCCAGCAGCCCCCGGGTTACCACTGGAAACACCATATATTTT
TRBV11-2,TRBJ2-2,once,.,CASSPYRGGTGELFF,TGTGCCAGCAGCCCTTACAGGGGGGGCACCGGGGAGCTGTTTTTT
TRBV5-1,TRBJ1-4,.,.,CASRPRSTNEKLFF,TGCGCCAGCAGACCGAGGTCAACTAATGAAAAACTGTTTTTT
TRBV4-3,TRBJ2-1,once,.,CASSQDGAGYNEQFF,TGCGCCAGCAGCCAAGACGGTGCGGGATACAATGAGCAGTTCTTC
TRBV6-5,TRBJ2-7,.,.,CASSSPTLSYEQYF,TGTGCCAGCAGTTCCCCGACACTCTCCTACGAGCAGTACTTC
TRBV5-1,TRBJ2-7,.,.,CASRFGGLDSYEQYF,TGCGCCAGCAGGTTCGGGGGGCTGGACTCCTACGAGCAGTACTTC
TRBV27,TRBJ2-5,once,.,CASSPGGTFQETQYF,TGTGCCAGCAGTCCCGGCGGGACTTTTCAAGAGACCCAGTACTTC
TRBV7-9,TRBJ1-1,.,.,CASSLSGVQNTEAFF,TGTGCCAGCAGCCTTTCGGGAGTCCAGAACACTGAAGCTTTCTTT
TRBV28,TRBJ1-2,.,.,CAANTGLYYGYTF,TGTGCCGCCAATACAGGCCTCTACTATGGCTACACCTTC
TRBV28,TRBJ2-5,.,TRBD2,CASNKGRAGGPSETQYF,TGTGCCAGCAACAAGGGCCGAGCGGGAGGGCCAAGTGAGACCCAGTACTTC
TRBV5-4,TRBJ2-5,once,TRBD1,CASSFQGVRGTQYF,TGTGCCAGCAGCTTTCAGGGGGTAAGAGGGACCCAGTACTTC
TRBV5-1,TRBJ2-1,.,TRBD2,CASSLGGLAGVHSYNEQFF,TGCGCCAGCAGCTTGGGGGGACTAGCGGGAGTCCACTCCTACAATGAGCAGTTCTTC
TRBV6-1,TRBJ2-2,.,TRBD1,CASSETGVGINTGELFF,TGTGCCAGCAGTGAAACAGGGGTCGGCATTAACACCGGGGAGCTGTTTTTT
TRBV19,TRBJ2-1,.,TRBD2,CASSIRATSGGSSYNEQFF,TGTGCCAGTAGTATCAGAGCGACTAGCGGGGGAAGCTCCTACAATGAGCAGTTCTTC
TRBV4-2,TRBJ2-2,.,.,CASSQEKGSANTGELFF,TGTGCCAGCAGCCAAGAAAAAGGGAGCGCGAACACCGGGGAGCTGTTTTTT
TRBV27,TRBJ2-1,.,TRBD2,CASSPGLVVNEQFF,TGTGCCAGCAGCCCGGGACTAGTAGTCAATGAGCAGTTCTTC
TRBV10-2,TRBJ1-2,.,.,CASSDSLGKGLYGYTF,TGCGCCAGCAGTGACTCTCTAGGGAAGGGACTTTATGGCTACACCTTC
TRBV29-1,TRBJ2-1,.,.,CSAVGDSTSTLHNEQFF,TGCAGCGCCGTTGGGGACTCGACCTCTACTCTCCACAATGAGCAGTTCTTC
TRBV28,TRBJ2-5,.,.,CASSYLTIQETQYF,TGTGCCAGCAGTTACCTGACAATCCAAGAGACCCAGTACTTC
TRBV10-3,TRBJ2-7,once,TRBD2,CAISGTSYYEQYF,TGTGCCATCAGTGGGACTAGCTACTACGAGCAGTACTTC
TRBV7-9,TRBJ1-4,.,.,CASSKEQGSGEKLFF,TGTGCCAGCAGCAAGGAACAGGGTTCGGGTGAAAAACTGTTTTTT
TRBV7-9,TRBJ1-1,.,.,CASSLVLLNTEAFF,TGTGCCAGCAGCTTAGTCCTGTTGAACACTGAAGCTTTCTTT
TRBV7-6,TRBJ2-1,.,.,CASSLGHEQFF,TGTGCCAGCAGCTTAGGACACGAGCAGTTCTTC
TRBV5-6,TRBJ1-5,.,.,CASSLSGFSNQPQHF,TGTGCCAGCAGCTTGTCAGGGTTTAGCAATCAGCCCCAGCATTTT
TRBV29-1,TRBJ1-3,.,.,CSVPGGSGNTIYF,TGCAGCGTCCCGGGGGGCTCTGGAAACACCATATATTTT
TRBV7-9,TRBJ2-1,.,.,CASSLWGTPEPNEQFF,TGTGCCAGCAGCTTATGGGGGACACCGGAACCCAATGAGCAGTTCTTC